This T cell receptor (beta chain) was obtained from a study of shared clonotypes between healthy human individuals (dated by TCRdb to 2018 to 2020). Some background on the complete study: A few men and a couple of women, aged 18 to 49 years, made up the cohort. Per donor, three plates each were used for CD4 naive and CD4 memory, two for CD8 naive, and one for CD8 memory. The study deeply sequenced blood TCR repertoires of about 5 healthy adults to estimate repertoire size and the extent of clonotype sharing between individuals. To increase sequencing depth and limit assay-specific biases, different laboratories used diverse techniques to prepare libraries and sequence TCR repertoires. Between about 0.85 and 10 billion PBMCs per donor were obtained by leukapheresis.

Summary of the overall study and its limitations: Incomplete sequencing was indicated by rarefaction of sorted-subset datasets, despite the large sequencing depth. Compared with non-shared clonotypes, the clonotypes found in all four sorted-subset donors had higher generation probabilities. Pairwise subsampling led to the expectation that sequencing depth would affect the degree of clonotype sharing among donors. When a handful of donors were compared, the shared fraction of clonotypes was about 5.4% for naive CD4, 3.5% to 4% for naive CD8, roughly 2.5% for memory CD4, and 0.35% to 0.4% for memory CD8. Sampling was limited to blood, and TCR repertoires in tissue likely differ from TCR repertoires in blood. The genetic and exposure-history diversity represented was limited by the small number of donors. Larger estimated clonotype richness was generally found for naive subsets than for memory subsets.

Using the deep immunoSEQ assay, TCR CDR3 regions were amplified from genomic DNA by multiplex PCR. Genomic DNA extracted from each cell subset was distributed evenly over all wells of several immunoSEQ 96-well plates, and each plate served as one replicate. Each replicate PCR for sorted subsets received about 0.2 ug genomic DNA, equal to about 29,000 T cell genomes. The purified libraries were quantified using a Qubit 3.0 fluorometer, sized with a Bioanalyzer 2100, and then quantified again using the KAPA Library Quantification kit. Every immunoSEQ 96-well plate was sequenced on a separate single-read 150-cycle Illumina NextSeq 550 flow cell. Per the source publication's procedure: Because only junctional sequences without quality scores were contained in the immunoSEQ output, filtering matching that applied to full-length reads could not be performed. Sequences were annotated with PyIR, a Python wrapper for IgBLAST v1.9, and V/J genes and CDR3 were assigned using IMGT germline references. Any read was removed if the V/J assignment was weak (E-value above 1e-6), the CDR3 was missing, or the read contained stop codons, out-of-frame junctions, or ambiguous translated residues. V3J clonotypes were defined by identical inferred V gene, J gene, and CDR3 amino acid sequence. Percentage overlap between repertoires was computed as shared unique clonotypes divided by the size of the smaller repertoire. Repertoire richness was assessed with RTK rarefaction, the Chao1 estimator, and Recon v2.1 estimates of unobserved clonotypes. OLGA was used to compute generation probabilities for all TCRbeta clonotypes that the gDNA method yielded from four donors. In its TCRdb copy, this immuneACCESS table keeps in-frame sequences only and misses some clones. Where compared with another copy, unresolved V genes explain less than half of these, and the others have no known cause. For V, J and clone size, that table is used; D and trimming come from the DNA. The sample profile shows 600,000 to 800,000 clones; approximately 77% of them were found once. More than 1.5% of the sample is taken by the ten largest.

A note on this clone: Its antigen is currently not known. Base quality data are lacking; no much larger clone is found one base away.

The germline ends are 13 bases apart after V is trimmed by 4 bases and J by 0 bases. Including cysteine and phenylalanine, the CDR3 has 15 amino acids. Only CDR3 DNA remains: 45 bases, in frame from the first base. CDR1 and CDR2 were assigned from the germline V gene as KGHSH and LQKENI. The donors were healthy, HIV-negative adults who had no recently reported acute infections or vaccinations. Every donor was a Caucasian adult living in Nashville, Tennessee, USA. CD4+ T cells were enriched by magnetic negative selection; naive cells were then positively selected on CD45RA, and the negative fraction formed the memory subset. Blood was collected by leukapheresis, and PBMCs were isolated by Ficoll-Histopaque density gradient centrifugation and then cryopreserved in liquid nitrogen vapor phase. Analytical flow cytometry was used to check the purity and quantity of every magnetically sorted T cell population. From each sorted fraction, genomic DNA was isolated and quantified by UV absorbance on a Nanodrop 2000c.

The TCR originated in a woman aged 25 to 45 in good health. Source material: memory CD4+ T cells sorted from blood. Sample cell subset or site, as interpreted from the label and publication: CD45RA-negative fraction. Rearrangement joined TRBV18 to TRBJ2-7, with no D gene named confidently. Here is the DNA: TGTGCCAGCTCACGGACGGCTTCGAGCTCCTACGAGCAGTACTTC. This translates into CASSRTASSSYEQYF.